This TCR beta chain came from a study of early T cells in non-severe SARS-CoV-2 infection. Study at large: The authors sequenced bulk RNA from unsorted whole blood, leaving chains unpaired.

Overall study findings and caveats: In VDJdb matching, anti-spike CD8 responses were favored while private and CD4 specificities went missing.

The CDR3 is made up of 16 amino acids. From germline, CDR1 is SGHVS and CDR2 FQNEAQ. V trimming: 7 bases; J trimming: 5 bases; junction bases outside the gene matches: 13. As part of library construction, unique molecular identifiers were attached to individual cDNA molecules. TCRdb ran MiXCR on the 5' RACE reads and lists one entry per CDR3 protein. The sample holds around 29,000 distinct CDR3 sequences, 5.3% seen once. This clonotype was seen at least ten times. What it binds is unknown. V and J are TRBV7-8 and TRBJ2-1; TRBD1 aligns across 8 bases. What was sequenced was whole blood. The receptor comes from an adult who was a healthcare worker with PCR-confirmed SARS-CoV-2 infection or an uninfected control (not recorded which). This chain's CDR3 is CASTRKVDRENNEQFF. The CDR3 DNA reads as TGTGCCAGCACCCGAAAGGTGGACAGGGAGAACAATGAGCAGTTCTTC.